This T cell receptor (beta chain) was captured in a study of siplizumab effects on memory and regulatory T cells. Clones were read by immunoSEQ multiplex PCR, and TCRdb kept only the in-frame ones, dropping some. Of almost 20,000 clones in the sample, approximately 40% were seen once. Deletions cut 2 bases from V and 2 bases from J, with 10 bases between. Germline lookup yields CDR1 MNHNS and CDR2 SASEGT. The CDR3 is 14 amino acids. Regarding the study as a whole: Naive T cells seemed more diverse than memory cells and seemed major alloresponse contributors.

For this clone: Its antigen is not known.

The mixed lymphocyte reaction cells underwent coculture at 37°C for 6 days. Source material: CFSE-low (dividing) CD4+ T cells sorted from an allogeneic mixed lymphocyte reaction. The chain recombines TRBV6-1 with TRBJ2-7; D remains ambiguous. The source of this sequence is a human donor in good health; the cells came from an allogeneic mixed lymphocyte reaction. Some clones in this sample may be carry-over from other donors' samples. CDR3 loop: CASSERVQTYEQYF. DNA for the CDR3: TGTGCCAGCAGTGAAAGGGTCCAAACCTACGAGCAGTACTTC.